The 14 T cell receptor beta chains in this list originate from one sample, sequenced in a study of a mutant IDH1 vaccine in newly diagnosed glioma. Here immunoSEQ multiplex PCR was the method, and the copy in TCRdb shows in-frame clones only, minus some. This repertoire shows some 33,000 clones, 78% found once; its top ten account for approximately 24%. Their antigen targets remain unknown. The time point: week 11, during vaccination. Alongside topical imiquimod, each dose of vaccine comprised 300 ug of mutant IDH1 20-mer peptide. This specimen was PBMCs, taken from a glioma patient whose treatment included an IDH1 peptide vaccine. These receptors all come from a man under 40 with glioma.

The genes are TRBV4-1 and TRBJ1-2; 10 bases align to TRBD1. This CDR3 has 16 amino acids. Germline V gene lookup returns CDR1 MGHRA and CDR2 YSYEKL. V lost 5 bases and J lost 8; bases outside the gene matches: 14. CDR3 amino acids: CASSTRQGAVLGGYTF. The DNA for the CDR3 is TGCGCCAGCAGCACACGACAGGGGGCGGTTTTAGGGGGCTACACCTTC.

The rearrangement links TRBV19 to TRBJ1-1, with D possibly TRBD1 on 5 matching bases. The CDR3 has 12 residues. The V gene lost 6 bases and the J gene lost 2 bases, with 7 bases spanning the gap. CDR1 is LNHDA and CDR2 is SQIVND in the germline V gene (reference sequence). For the CDR3, the DNA is TGTGCCAGTAGGGGACCAAACACTGAAGCTTTCTTT. It encodes CASRGPNTEAFF.

This clone was observed a handful of times. V usage is TRBV19 and J usage is TRBJ2-1; a weak D match, TRBD2 (5 bases). The V gene lost 3 bases and the J gene lost 3 bases, with 12 bases spanning the gap. This CDR3 contains 15 residues. Germline CDR1 LNHDA, CDR2 SQIVND (reference sequence). CDR3: CASSIPERYYNEQFF. The CDR3, as DNA: TGTGCCAGTAGTATCCCCGAGCGGTACTACAATGAGCAGTTCTTC.

CDR3 protein: CAWSGWGAGLANTGELFF. The CDR3 bases are TGTGCCTGGAGCGGCTGGGGGGCAGGCCTAGCGAACACCGGGGAGCTGTTTTTT. This sequence joins TRBV30 and TRBJ2-2; either TRBD1 or TRBD2 may fit D (6 bases each). Trimming stripped 3 bases from V and 0 bases from J, with 20 bases between. The CDR3 totals 18 residues. CDR1 is GTSNPN, CDR2 SVGIG, per germline (reference sequence).

The chain links TRBV2 to TRBJ2-7; D not resolved. With 1 base removed from V and 2 bases from J, the gap between germline ends came to 12 bases. CDR3 length: 15 amino acids. Germline V gene data show CDR1 as SNHLY and CDR2 as FYNNEI. The CDR3 DNA is TGTGCCAGCAGTGAAGTCCAACAGTTAACCTACGAGCAGTACTTC. It yields the protein CASSEVQQLTYEQYF.

This clone has more than one count but fewer than ten. The chain couples TRBV19 to TRBJ2-1; TRBD2 matches 12 bases. Germline loops: CDR1 LNHDA, CDR2 SQIVND (reference sequence). CDR3 length: 14 residues. The ends lost 4 bases at V and 13 bases at J; junction bases unmatched: 8. CDR3 sequence reads: CASSRTTSGSTQFF. CDR3 in DNA: TGTGCCAGTAGTAGAACGACTAGCGGGAGTACTCAGTTCTTC.

V usage is TRBV10-2 and J usage is TRBJ2-7; D gene uncertain. V was shortened by 3 bases and J by 3 bases, with 0 bases between the two germline ends. Germline CDR1 reads WSHSY; CDR2 reads SAAADI. This CDR3 is 10 amino acids long. The CDR3 loop is CASSDYEQYF. For the CDR3, the DNA is TGCGCCAGCAGTGACTACGAGCAGTACTTC.

The V and J genes are TRBV7-2 and TRBJ2-1, with no clear D. The CDR3 spans 13 residues. The germline V and J ends were trimmed by 5 bases and 4 bases, with 9 bases remaining between them. Germline V gene data show CDR1 as SGHTA and CDR2 as FQGNSA. CDR3 in DNA: TGTGCCAGCAGCGGCGACACATACAATGAGCAGTTCTTC. Translation gives CASSGDTYNEQFF.

The CDR3 region is CASVALAGLYNEQFF. The DNA of the CDR3 is TGTGCCAGCGTGGCACTAGCGGGACTCTACAATGAGCAGTTCTTC. The chain has TRBV5-6 and TRBJ2-1, with 10 bases that match TRBD2. Trimming cost V 7 bases and J 3 bases; bases outside gene matches: 7. Germline-derived CDR1 and CDR2 are SGHDT and YYEEEE. CDR3 length: 15 residues. The whole variable domain, remainder taken from reference TRBV5-6 and TRBJ2-1, is DAGVTQSPTHLIKTRGQQVTLRCSPKSGHDTVSWYQQALGQGPQFIFQYYEEEERQRGNFPDRFSGHQFPNYSSELNVNALLLGDSALYLCASVALAGLYNEQFFGPGTRLTVL.

This chain connects TRBV30 to TRBJ1-6; 9 nucleotides line up with TRBD1. The germline V gene encodes CDR1 GTSNPN and CDR2 SVGIG (reference sequence). After removal of 2 bases from V and 13 bases from J, the junction contained 9 bases not matched to a gene. The CDR3 loop spans 14 amino acids. Written as DNA, the CDR3 is TGTGCCTGGAGTTCGGACAGGGGATTTAGGCCCCTCCACTTT. Its protein is CAWSSDRGFRPLHF.

The chain employs TRBV10-2 and TRBJ2-6, with a weak D call TRBD2 (5 bases). Looked up from germline, CDR1 is WSHSY and CDR2 is SAAADI. The CDR3 runs 15 residues. V dropped 3 bases and J dropped 1 base, with 7 bases sitting between them. This CDR3 is CASSDGDSGANVLTF. The CDR3 nucleotides read TGCGCCAGCAGTGACGGGGATTCTGGGGCCAACGTCCTGACTTTC.

V gene TRBV5-1 combines with J gene TRBJ2-7, with D possibly matching TRBD1 (5 bases). V was shortened by 0 bases and J by 2 bases, with 12 bases between the two germline ends. The CDR3 is 15 residues long. The germline CDR1 and CDR2 sequences are SGHRS and YFSETQ. CDR3 bases: TGCGCCAGCAGCTTGGCCGTGGGCAGGGCCTACGAGCAGTACTTC. Residues: CASSLAVGRAYEQYF.

Only a few counts were recorded for this clone. This chain joins TRBV6-5 and TRBJ1-1; weak D call: TRBD1 (6 bases). The CDR3 contains 14 residues. The V end was cut by 5 bases, the J end by 0 bases, with 10 bases between. CDR1 and CDR2 (germline): MNHEY, SVGAGI. The CDR3 reads CASSRQAMNTEAFF. In nucleotides, the CDR3 is TGTGCCAGCAGTCGACAGGCCATGAACACTGAAGCTTTCTTT.

The chain carries TRBV28 and TRBJ2-5, with a weak D call TRBD2 (5 bases). The CDR3 loop spans 13 amino acids. V was trimmed by 5 bases and J by 4 bases, leaving 11 bases between them. CDR1 MDHEN and CDR2 SYDVKM come from the germline V gene. CDR3 residues: CASSALAGETQYF. In DNA form, the CDR3 reads TGTGCCAGCAGTGCCCTAGCAGGAGAGACCCAGTACTTC.